The 13 T cell receptor beta chains below all came from one sample that was sequenced in a study of blood T cell repertoires in COVID-19. Generated by immunoSEQ multiplex PCR, the TCRdb table keeps only in-frame clones and is missing some. This table has 200,000 to 250,000 clones, 82% appearing once. Sequencing was carried out using PBMCs or T cells enriched from blood (not recorded which). The receptors were gathered from an older woman who had recovered from COVID-19.

The chain employs TRBV3-1 (or the pseudogene TRBV3-2) and TRBJ2-4; a possible D gene is TRBD2 (7 bases). The CDR3 extends over 15 amino acids. Germline CDR1 reads LGHDT; CDR2 reads YNNKEL (reference sequence). V lost 1 base and J lost 8, with 15 bases in between. DNA of the CDR3: TGTGCCAGCAGCCAAGGGGTCGGGGGGCAGGACATTCAGTACTTC. Its translation: CASSQGVGGQDIQYF.

The rearrangement joins TRBV28 to TRBJ1-2, with a possible D match to TRBD1 (5 bases). The length of the CDR3 is 13 residues. The germline V gene has CDR1 MDHEN and CDR2 SYDVKM. The V end lost 3 bases, the J end lost 4 bases, and 9 bases lay between the germline ends. The CDR3 loop is CASSLARAYGYTF. As DNA, the CDR3 is TGTGCCAGCAGTTTGGCCAGGGCCTATGGCTACACCTTC.

The rearrangement joins TRBV6-1 to TRBJ2-1, with 12 nucleotides matching TRBD2. The junction had 13 bases not matched to a gene; V was cut back by 4 bases and J by 9 bases. The CDR3 runs to 17 residues. Germline CDR1 reads MNHNS; CDR2 reads SASEGT. CDR3: CASSGRGGLAGRGEQFF. In DNA form, the CDR3 reads TGTGCCAGCAGTGGCAGGGGAGGACTAGCGGGAAGAGGTGAGCAGTTCTTC.

The chain combines TRBV19 with TRBJ2-7, with 9 bases fitting TRBD1. V lost 5 bases to trimming and J lost 1 base; unmatched junction nucleotides: 3. The CDR3 is 14 amino acids. The germline gives CDR1 LNHDA, CDR2 SQIVND (reference sequence). The CDR3 sequence: CASSAGQGSYEQYF. As DNA, the CDR3 is TGTGCCAGTAGTGCCGGACAGGGGTCCTACGAGCAGTACTTC.

This clone was recorded once. The chain couples TRBV7-2 to TRBJ2-5; the match to TRBD1 covers 8 bases. The J segment lost 1 base and the V segment lost 7 bases, leaving 5 bases of the junction unmatched. The germline gives CDR1 SGHTA, CDR2 FQGNSA. The CDR3 totals 14 residues. The CDR3: CASKLDRVQETQYF. In DNA form, the CDR3 reads TGTGCCAGCAAACTGGACAGGGTCCAAGAGACCCAGTACTTC.

The V call is TRBV6-6, the J call TRBJ1-4; weak D call: TRBD1 (6 bases). Germline CDR1 and CDR2: MNHNY and SVGAGI (reference sequence). The CDR3 is made up of 15 amino acids. Trimming cost V 2 bases and J 4 bases, with 11 bases left between them. CDR3 in amino acids: CASSYPTGINEKLFF. CDR3 bases: TGTGCCAGCAGTTACCCTACAGGGATTAATGAAAAACTGTTTTTT.

The gene calls are TRBV7-9 and TRBJ1-3, with unresolved D. This CDR3 spans 11 amino acids. The V end was cut by 4 bases, the J end by 8 bases, with 6 bases between. Germline-derived CDR1 and CDR2 are SEHNR and FQNEAQ (reference sequence). CDR3 bases: TGTGCCAGCAGCTCCAGTGACACCATATATTTT. This codes for CASSSSDTIYF. The full variable domain, with the rest looked up from reference TRBV7-9 and TRBJ1-3, is DTGVSQNPRHKITKRGQNVTFRCDPISEHNRLYWYRQTLGQGPEFLTYFQNEAQLEKSRLLSDRFSAERPKGSFSTLEIQRTEQGDSAMYLCASSSSDTIYFGEGSWLTVV.

Written as DNA, the CDR3 is TGTGCCAGTAACACACTTACGCAATGGAACAGGGGAATGAACACTGAAGCTTTCTTT. Its translation is CASNTLTQWNRGMNTEAFF. The rearrangement uses TRBV19 and TRBJ1-1, with 7 bases identical to TRBD1. Germline V gene data show CDR1 as LNHDA and CDR2 as SQIVND (reference sequence). This CDR3 spans 19 amino acids. V shed 7 bases, J shed 0 bases, and the junction held 20 bases outside the gene matches. Based on the CDR3 plus reference TRBV19 and TRBJ1-1, the full variable domain is DGGITQSPKYLFRKEGQNVTLSCEQNLNHDAMYWYRQDPGQGLRLIYYSQIVNDFQKGDIAEGYSVSREKKESFPLTVTSAQKNPTAFYLCASNTLTQWNRGMNTEAFFGQGTRLTVV.

CDR3 DNA sequence: TGTGCCAGCAGCCTGGGGGCCAGCAATAATTCACCCCTCCACTTT. Its protein is CASSLGASNNSPLHF. The chain recombines TRBV7-9 with TRBJ1-6, with TRBD1 as a possible D gene (6 bases). From germline, CDR1 is SEHNR and CDR2 FQNEAQ (reference sequence). Between the trimmed V and J ends, which lost 5 bases and 5 bases, there was a span of 13 bases. The CDR3 contains 15 residues.

This chain links TRBV7-9 with TRBJ1-4, with TRBD1 identical over 7 bases. V shed 8 bases, J shed 5 bases, and the junction held 5 bases outside the gene matches. CDR1 is SEHNR and CDR2 is FQNEAQ in the germline V gene (reference sequence). CDR3 length: 13 residues. CDR3 sequence (DNA): TGTGCCAGCGTAGGGACAGCGAATGAAAAACTGTTTTTT. It codes for CASVGTANEKLFF.

The chain joins TRBV19 to TRBJ2-1; D may be TRBD2 (5 bases). V shed 1 base and J shed 1 base, with 8 bases lying between them. Germline V gene data show CDR1 as LNHDA and CDR2 as SQIVND (reference sequence). The CDR3 covers 15 residues. The CDR3 loop is CASSIGPGSYNEQFF. The CDR3 nucleotides read TGTGCCAGTAGTATAGGGCCGGGATCCTACAATGAGCAGTTCTTC.

V is TRBV7-9 and J is TRBJ2-2, with TRBD2 as a possible D gene (5 bases). The CDR3 consists of 18 residues. Trimming stripped 1 base from V and 0 bases from J, with 15 bases between. CDR1 is SEHNR, CDR2 FQNEAQ, per germline (reference sequence). CDR3 sequence: CASSLGASLNSNTGELFF. The CDR3 DNA sequence: TGTGCCAGCAGCTTAGGAGCTAGCTTGAATTCGAACACCGGGGAGCTGTTTTTT. Full variable domain (remainder filled in from reference TRBV7-9 and TRBJ2-2): DTGVSQNPRHKITKRGQNVTFRCDPISEHNRLYWYRQTLGQGPEFLTYFQNEAQLEKSRLLSDRFSAERPKGSFSTLEIQRTEQGDSAMYLCASSLGASLNSNTGELFFGEGSRLTVL.

V is TRBV18 and J is TRBJ2-5; the D gene is possibly TRBD1 (5 bases). V was cut by 5 bases and J by 4 bases, with 14 bases left in between. Germline V gene sequence: CDR1 KGHSH, CDR2 LQKENI. The CDR3 totals 14 residues. The CDR3 bases are TGTGCCAGCTCATTTAGACAGTTTTCAGAGACCCAGTACTTC. Protein product: CASSFRQFSETQYF.